This record concerns one T cell receptor beta chain sequence. No antigen is known for it. The data stem from a study of cytomegalovirus exposure and HLA in healthy donors. The table came from immunoSEQ multiplex PCR; TCRdb's copy has only in-frame clones and leaves some out. The data hold tens of thousands of clones, with approximately 93% observed a single time. Study-wide findings and caveats: Among TCR sequences, most were rare, though some public TCRs appeared in many donors. A list of 150 to 200 TCR beta chains associated with cytomegalovirus was given. First-cohort TCR clusters were later found to tend to co-occur in the 120 or so validation repertoires.

The V gene end was trimmed by 5 bases and the J gene end by 3 bases; junction bases not matched to a gene: 6. The germline V gene encodes CDR1 SGHRS and CDR2 YFSETQ. The CDR3 contains 15 residues. The TCR was taken from a woman younger than 45 in good health and CMV-seronegative. This sequence joins TRBV5-1 and TRBJ1-5; 9 bases agree with TRBD1. Material: PBMCs. DNA for the CDR3: TGCGCCAGCAGGGCCGGGACAGGGAACAATCAGCCCCAGCATTTT. Translating gives CASRAGTGNNQPQHF.